This T cell receptor (beta chain) was observed in a study of CD8 T cells in ankylosing spondylitis. Study-level points and caveats: Matched ankylosing spondylitis synovial fluid reportedly showed significant enrichment of disease-linked clones. A TCR beta motif of under 10 highly homologous variants seemed to mark ankylosing spondylitis blood. Some motif variants were previously reported in reactive arthritis synovial fluid and blood.

Trimming left V 1 base short and J 2 bases short, with 18 bases between. The CDR3 length is 17 residues. Germline-derived CDR1 and CDR2 are SGHTA and FQGNSA. In this sample, this clonotype turned up many times. Its antigen is as yet unknown. TCR beta libraries were made by quantitative 5'-RACE with molecular barcodes. TCRdb analysed the 5' RACE reads with MiXCR anew, one entry per CDR3 protein. The data contain 300,000 to 350,000 distinct CDR3 sequences, 14% to 15% of them singletons. Specimen: blood, either unsorted or a sorted T cell fraction (not recorded which). The J gene is TRBJ2-7, the V gene TRBV7-2; perhaps D is TRBD1 or TRBD2 (5 bases each). The sequence was obtained from a male donor with ankylosing spondylitis or in good health (not recorded which). CDR3 sequence: CASSLVVPGGAAYEQYF. The CDR3 DNA sequence: TGTGCCAGCAGCTTAGTGGTGCCTGGGGGAGCCGCCTACGAGCAGTACTTC.